The present T cell receptor beta chain was sequenced within a study of T cells in localized non-small cell lung cancer. This clone was picked up a small number of times. Its cognate antigen is unknown. The length of the CDR3 is 16 residues. Trimming removed 6 bases from V and 4 bases from J, with 20 bases in between. From germline, CDR1 is LNHNV and CDR2 YYDKDF (reference sequence). Study-level points and caveats: Appearances in adjacent lung were noted for a median approximately 61 of the top 100 tumor clones. The greatest T cell clonality was found in uninvolved adjacent lung (higher than in tumor). Longer overall survival was linked to higher blood T cell density.

TCRdb keeps only in-frame clones here, not all; method: immunoSEQ multiplex PCR. The sample yields more than 45,000 clones, approximately 75% seen once. Sequenced material: peripheral blood, taken before any cancer treatment. This TCR came from a man aged 40-75 years with stage I squamous cell lung carcinoma. V is TRBV15 and J is TRBJ2-3; D possibly uses TRBD1 or TRBD2 (6 bases each). The CDR3 DNA follows: TGTGCCACCAGGAAGGGGTGGGGGGCGCAGGCAGATACGCAGTATTTT. Protein: CATRKGWGAQADTQYF.